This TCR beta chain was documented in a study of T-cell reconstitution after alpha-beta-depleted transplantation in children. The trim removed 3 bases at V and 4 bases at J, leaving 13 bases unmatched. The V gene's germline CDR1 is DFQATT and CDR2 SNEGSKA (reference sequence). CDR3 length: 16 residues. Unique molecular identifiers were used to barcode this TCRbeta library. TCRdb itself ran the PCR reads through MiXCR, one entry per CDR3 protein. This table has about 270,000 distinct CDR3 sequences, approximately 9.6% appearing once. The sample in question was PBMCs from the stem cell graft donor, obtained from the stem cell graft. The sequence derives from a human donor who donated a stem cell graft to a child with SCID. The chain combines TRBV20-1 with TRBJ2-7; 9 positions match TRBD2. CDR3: CSASPEAGGANYEQYF. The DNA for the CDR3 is TGCAGTGCTAGCCCCGAGGCGGGGGGGGCCAATTACGAGCAGTACTTC.